This T cell receptor beta chain was identified during a study of cytomegalovirus exposure and HLA in healthy donors. Study background: An early data release held 80 million or so unique TCRs from HLA-typed donors. Study findings and constraints: From TCR beta sequences, most subjects' HLA-A and HLA-B alleles were reportedly predicted accurately. Earlier findings revealed that most TCR beta V segments proved productive either about 87% or about 30% of the time.

CDR1 is MGHRA, CDR2 YSYEKL, per germline. The CDR3 is made up of 14 amino acids. Germline trimming cut 1 base from V and 5 bases from J; bases unmatched to any gene: 2. In the PCR, 60 Vbeta and 13 Jbeta primers were used. The repertoire was sequenced with immunoSEQ multiplex PCR; TCRdb's copy has only in-frame clones and lacks some. This sample's table has 150,000 to 200,000 clones. Donors showed nominal health when sampled, although they likely had unrecorded immune exposures. As concerns this clone: Its antigen remains unidentified.

This receptor was identified in a man aged 30 to 45 in good health and CMV-seronegative. This rearrangement joins TRBV4-1 to TRBJ2-7; the match to TRBD1 covers 10 bases. Sequencing was performed on PBMCs. The chain's CDR3 is CASSQGQGANEQYF. CDR3 bases: TGCGCCAGCAGCCAAGGACAGGGGGCGAACGAGCAGTACTTC.